These 27 T cell receptor beta chains were all obtained from the same sample, sequenced in a study of early T cells in non-severe SARS-CoV-2 infection. TCRdb recomputed calls from the 5' RACE reads with MiXCR, one row per CDR3 protein. This table has approximately 97,000 distinct CDR3 sequences, about 10% appearing once. Specimen: whole blood, collected at baseline. The receptor set was obtained from an adult who was a healthcare worker with PCR-confirmed SARS-CoV-2 infection or an uninfected control (not recorded which).

This clonotype has at least ten counts. One junction end does not reproduce the germline sequence, and a read error may be involved. The chain employs TRBV5-1 and TRBJ2-3; 14 bases map to TRBD2. Germline CDR1 and CDR2: SGHRS and YFSETQ. The CDR3 consists of 16 residues. The CDR3 nucleotides read TGTGCCAGCAGCTCGGGACTAGCGGGAGGCACAGATACGCAGTATTTT. This gives the protein CASSSGLAGGTDTQYF.

Only a few counts were recorded for this clonotype. The gene calls are TRBV12-5 and TRBJ2-3, with D tentatively TRBD2 (5 bases). V was pared by 6 bases and J by 0 bases, with 13 bases between. Germline V gene sequence: CDR1 LGHNT, CDR2 FRNRAP. The CDR3 consists of 15 residues. The CDR3 here is CASGPGISSTDTQYF. DNA for the CDR3: TGTGCTAGTGGCCCCGGGATTTCTAGCACAGATACGCAGTATTTT.

The chain recombines TRBV7-6 with TRBJ2-3; D is unclear. V was trimmed by 5 bases and J by 2 bases, leaving 8 bases between them. The CDR3 extends over 13 amino acids. In germline, CDR1 is SGHVS, CDR2 FNYEAQ. CDR3 nucleotide sequence: TGTGCCAGCAGCCCGATATACACAGATACGCAGTATTTT. It codes for CASSPIYTDTQYF. Variable domain in full (rest from reference TRBV7-6 and TRBJ2-3): GAGVSQSPRYKVTKRGQDVALRCDPISGHVSLYWYRQALGQGPEFLTYFNYEAQQDKSGLPNDRFSAERPEGSISTLTIQRTEQRDSAMYRCASSPIYTDTQYFGPGTRLTVL.

This clonotype was seen repeatedly, ten times or more. V is TRBV20-1 and J is TRBJ1-5; TRBD1 might be the D (6 bases). This CDR3 has 16 amino acids. Trimming took off 1 base at V and 1 base at J, with 14 bases between the two ends. Germline V lookup: CDR1 DFQATT, CDR2 SNEGSKA (reference sequence). CDR3 amino acids: CSARARAGESNQPQHF. Written as DNA, the CDR3 is TGCAGTGCTAGAGCCCGCGCAGGGGAAAGCAATCAGCCCCAGCATTTT.

This clonotype has a handful of counts. The genes are TRBV29-1 and TRBJ1-2; 7 bases agree with TRBD1. The CDR3 spans 12 residues. The trim removed 7 bases at V and 4 bases at J, leaving 6 bases unmatched. CDR1 SQVTM and CDR2 ANQGSEA come from the germline V gene. The chain's CDR3 is CSATGEGYGYTF. The CDR3 nucleotides are TGCAGCGCCACAGGGGAGGGCTATGGCTACACCTTC.

This clonotype was observed a few times. The chain uses TRBV7-9 and TRBJ2-4, with TRBD1 matching 9 bases. Germline CDR1 is SEHNR and CDR2 is FQNEAQ (reference sequence). Trimming cost V 5 bases and J 11 bases; bases outside gene matches: 10. This CDR3 has 14 amino acids. CDR3 amino acids: CASSRSDRGTLQYF. The DNA of the CDR3 is TGTGCCAGCAGCCGAAGCGACAGGGGGACCCTTCAGTACTTC.

V usage is TRBV5-8 and J usage is TRBJ1-4, with D unresolved. The CDR3 contains 11 residues. Germline assignment: CDR1 SGHTS and CDR2 YDEGEE. Between the trimmed V and J ends, which lost 0 bases and 10 bases, there was a span of 4 bases. The CDR3 here is CASSLERKLFF. CDR3 coding DNA: TGTGCCAGCAGCTTGGAAAGAAAACTGTTTTTT.

This clonotype was seen more than once but under ten times. The chain couples TRBV7-2 to TRBJ1-2; 7 bases fit TRBD1. The germline CDR1 and CDR2 sequences are SGHTA and FQGNSA. V trimming: 1 base; J trimming: 3 bases; junction bases outside the gene matches: 5. The CDR3 is 15 residues long. The chain's CDR3 is CASSLDRGYDYGYTF. CDR3 coding DNA: TGTGCCAGCAGCTTAGACAGGGGATATGACTATGGCTACACCTTC.

J is TRBJ1-1 and V is TRBV7-8; unclear D gene. The CDR3 totals 13 residues. Trimming left V 1 base short and J 10 bases short, with 13 bases between. Germline values: CDR1 SGHVS, CDR2 FQNEAQ. The CDR3 region is CASSLVGGSLAFF. In DNA, the CDR3 is TGTGCCAGCAGCTTAGTAGGAGGGTCTCTAGCTTTCTTT.

The sample holds a few counts of this clonotype. The chain combines TRBV10-3 with TRBJ2-7; D is possibly TRBD2 (6 bases). V dropped 7 bases and J dropped 4 bases, with 14 bases sitting between them. Per the germline V gene, CDR1 is ENHRY and CDR2 is SYGVKD. CDR3 length: 13 residues. CDR3 amino acids: CAINREIGYEQYF. In DNA form, the CDR3 reads TGTGCCATCAATCGGGAGATCGGGTACGAGCAGTACTTC.

This clonotype has ten or more counts. This chain uses TRBV20-1 with TRBJ2-3; 10 bases agree with TRBD1. There are 14 residues in the CDR3. Germline V gene data show CDR1 as DFQATT and CDR2 as SNEGSKA (reference sequence). Germline trimming cut 6 bases from V and 4 bases from J; bases unmatched to any gene: 7. The CDR3 spells CSAHRDRGADTQYF. The CDR3 DNA follows: TGCAGTGCCCATAGGGACAGGGGCGCAGATACGCAGTATTTT.

This clonotype was found many times. The DNA of the CDR3 is TGTGCCAGCAGCCCGAAGGAGGGTTCTACGCAGTATTTT. It encodes CASSPKEGSTQYF. The chain has TRBV11-2 and TRBJ2-3; TRBD2 might be the D (6 bases). The CDR3 length is 13 residues. V gave up 5 bases and J gave up 8 bases, with 14 bases separating them. CDR1 SGHAT and CDR2 FQNNGV come from the germline V gene.

At least ten counts were recorded for this clonotype. The V call is TRBV6-6, the J call TRBJ1-1; D gene uncertain. The CDR3 length is 11 residues. The germline CDR1 and CDR2 sequences are MNHNY and SVGAGI (reference sequence). The V end lost 5 bases, the J end lost 8 bases, and 9 bases lay between the germline ends. The CDR3 spells CASSPRREAFF. DNA of the CDR3: TGTGCCAGCAGTCCCCGCCGCGAAGCTTTCTTT.

The CDR3, as DNA: TGTGCCAGCAGCTTTGGAGGGGGCTCCTACAATGAGCAGTTCTTC. Protein sequence: CASSFGGGSYNEQFF. The V gene is TRBV5-4, the J gene TRBJ2-1; D tentatively reads TRBD1 or TRBD2 (6 bases each). Germline-derived CDR1 and CDR2 are SGHNT and YYREEE (reference sequence). Trimming pared 2 bases from V and 0 bases from J, leaving 9 bases between. The CDR3 sequence is 15 residues long.

A few counts support this clonotype. This sequence joins TRBV7-3 and TRBJ2-1; 8 bases match TRBD1. V trimming: 2 bases; J trimming: 9 bases; junction bases outside the gene matches: 15. CDR3 length: 17 residues. The germline V gene has CDR1 SGHTA and CDR2 FQGTGA. CDR3 protein: CASSLPEGQGTKGEQFF. CDR3 nucleotides: TGTGCCAGCAGCTTACCCGAAGGACAGGGAACGAAGGGTGAGCAGTTCTTC.

This clonotype occurred many times. The chain links TRBV19 to TRBJ1-2; no clear D. In germline, CDR1 is LNHDA, CDR2 SQIVND (reference sequence). The V gene lost 5 bases and the J gene lost 4 bases, with 11 bases spanning the gap. The CDR3 spans 13 residues. CDR3 amino acids: CASSPEQLYGYTF. Here the CDR3 DNA reads TGTGCCAGTAGTCCAGAACAACTCTATGGCTACACCTTC.

This clonotype occurred many times. The chain employs TRBV5-1 and TRBJ2-3, with 8 nucleotides matching TRBD1. Per germline, CDR1 SGHRS and CDR2 YFSETQ. With 4 bases clipped from V and 6 bases from J, the junction kept 10 bases outside the gene matches. The length of the CDR3 is 15 residues. The CDR3 region is CASSGSGGAADTQYF. The CDR3 DNA sequence: TGCGCCAGCAGCGGATCAGGGGGCGCAGCGGATACGCAGTATTTT.

This sequence joins TRBV7-3 and TRBJ2-1, with no clear D. The germline V gene encodes CDR1 SGHTA and CDR2 FQGTGA. The CDR3 loop spans 11 amino acids. V gave up 5 bases and J gave up 6 bases, with 5 bases separating them. CDR3 protein: CASSNTNEQFF. CDR3 DNA: TGTGCCAGCAGCAACACCAATGAGCAGTTCTTC.

The rearrangement links TRBV10-3 to TRBJ2-1; D is undetermined. V was clipped by 3 bases and J by 9 bases, with 12 bases between them. The germline CDR1 and CDR2 sequences are ENHRY and SYGVKD. This CDR3 contains 13 residues. CDR3 region: CAISEVGYGEQFF. The DNA for the CDR3 is TGTGCCATCAGTGAAGTAGGGTACGGTGAGCAGTTCTTC.

V gene TRBV12-5 combines with J gene TRBJ2-7, with 7 nucleotides matching TRBD1. This CDR3 has 16 residues. Per the germline V gene, CDR1 is LGHNT and CDR2 is FRNRAP. The ends lost 6 bases at V and 0 bases at J; junction bases unmatched: 11. In DNA form, the CDR3 reads TGTGCTAGTGGCCGTGACAGGGATTTGAGCTCCTACGAGCAGTACTTC. Translation: CASGRDRDLSSYEQYF.

This clonotype has just a few counts. The chain combines TRBV3-1 with TRBJ2-3; the D call may be TRBD1 or TRBD2 (5 bases each). The V and J ends lost 2 bases and 4 bases respectively, with 10 bases between them. This CDR3 has 14 amino acids. Germline V gene data show CDR1 as LGHDT and CDR2 as YNNKEL (reference sequence). The CDR3 nucleotides are TGTGCCAGCAGCCAACGGGTGGGGGCAGATACGCAGTATTTT. Encoded protein: CASSQRVGADTQYF.

In this sample, this clonotype turned up many times. CDR3 DNA sequence: TGTGCCAGCAGCTTAGGGACAGGGGGTATCAACGAGCAGTACTTC. Its translation: CASSLGTGGINEQYF. The V call is TRBV7-9, the J call TRBJ2-7; 10 nucleotides agree with TRBD1. The CDR3 contains 15 residues. Trimming cost V 1 base and J 5 bases; bases outside gene matches: 5. Germline values: CDR1 SEHNR, CDR2 FQNEAQ (reference sequence).

The chain uses TRBV20-1 and TRBJ2-1, with D possibly matching TRBD2 (7 bases). Germline CDR1 reads DFQATT; CDR2 reads SNEGSKA (reference sequence). V was shortened by 5 bases and J by 6 bases, with 14 bases between the two germline ends. This CDR3 has 13 amino acids. In DNA form, the CDR3 reads TGCAGTGCTGGGGGGGCGCCTAGCAATGAGCAGTTCTTC. It translates to CSAGGAPSNEQFF.

The genes are TRBV7-6 and TRBJ1-3; 9 bases are a match to TRBD1. The CDR3 loop spans 16 amino acids. The germline CDR1 and CDR2 sequences are SGHVS and FNYEAQ. The V gene end was trimmed by 5 bases and the J gene end by 2 bases; junction bases not matched to a gene: 7. The chain's CDR3 is CASSPYTGGAGNTIYF. The CDR3 region has the DNA TGTGCCAGCAGCCCCTACACAGGGGGCGCTGGAAACACCATATATTTT.

This clonotype was seen many times. The chain is built from TRBV12-3 or TRBV12-4 and TRBJ1-1; no definite D call. CDR3 length: 12 amino acids. Trimming took off 3 bases at V and 0 bases at J, with 2 bases between the two ends. Here the CDR3 reads CASSFLNTEAFF. CDR3 coding DNA: TGTGCCAGCAGTTTTTTGAACACTGAAGCTTTCTTT.

The rearrangement joins TRBV10-3 to TRBJ1-2; D not resolved. The CDR3 is 14 amino acids. Germline V gene data show CDR1 as ENHRY and CDR2 as SYGVKD. Trimming shortened V by 3 bases and J by 0 bases, and 8 bases separated the two germline ends. The CDR3 DNA follows: TGTGCCATCAGTGATGGGGTCGCTAACTATGGCTACACCTTC. Amino acids: CAISDGVANYGYTF.

This clonotype showed up many times. The gene calls are TRBV7-3 and TRBJ2-1; D uncertain. Trimming pared 0 bases from V and 4 bases from J, leaving 25 bases between. This CDR3 comprises 20 residues. CDR1 is SGHTA, CDR2 FQGTGA, per germline. The CDR3 DNA reads TGTGCCAGCAGCTTAACCACGGCCAAAGTAAGAGTGGGCCGTTACAATGAGCAGTTCTTC. Translated: CASSLTTAKVRVGRYNEQFF.